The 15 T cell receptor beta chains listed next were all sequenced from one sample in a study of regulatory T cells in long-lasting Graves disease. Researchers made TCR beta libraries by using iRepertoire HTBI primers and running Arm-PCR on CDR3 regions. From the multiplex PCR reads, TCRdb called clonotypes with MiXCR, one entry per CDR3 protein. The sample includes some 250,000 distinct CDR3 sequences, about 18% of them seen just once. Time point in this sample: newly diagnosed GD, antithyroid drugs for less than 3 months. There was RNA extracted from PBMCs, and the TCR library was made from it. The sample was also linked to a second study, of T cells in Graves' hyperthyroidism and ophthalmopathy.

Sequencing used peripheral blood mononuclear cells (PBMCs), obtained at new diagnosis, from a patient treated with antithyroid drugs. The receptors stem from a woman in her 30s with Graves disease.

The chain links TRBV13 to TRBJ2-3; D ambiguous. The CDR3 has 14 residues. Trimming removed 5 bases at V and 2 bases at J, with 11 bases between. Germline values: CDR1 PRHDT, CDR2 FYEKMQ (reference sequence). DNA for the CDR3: TGTGCCAGCAGCGTCACCCCCCTCACAGATACGCAGTATTTT. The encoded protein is CASSVTPLTDTQYF.

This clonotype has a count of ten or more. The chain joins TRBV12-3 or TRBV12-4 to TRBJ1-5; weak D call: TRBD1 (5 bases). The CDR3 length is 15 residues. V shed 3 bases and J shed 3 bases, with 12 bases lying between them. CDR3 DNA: TGTGCCAGCAGTTTGGGGCCGGACCTCAATCAGCCCCAGCATTTT. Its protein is CASSLGPDLNQPQHF.

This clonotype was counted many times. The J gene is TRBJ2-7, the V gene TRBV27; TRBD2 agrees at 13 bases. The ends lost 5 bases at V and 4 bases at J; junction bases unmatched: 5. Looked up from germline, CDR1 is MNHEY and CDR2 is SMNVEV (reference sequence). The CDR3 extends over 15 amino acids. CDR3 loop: CASSPGLAGIYEQYF. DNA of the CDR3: TGTGCCAGCAGTCCGGGACTAGCGGGGATTTACGAGCAGTACTTC.

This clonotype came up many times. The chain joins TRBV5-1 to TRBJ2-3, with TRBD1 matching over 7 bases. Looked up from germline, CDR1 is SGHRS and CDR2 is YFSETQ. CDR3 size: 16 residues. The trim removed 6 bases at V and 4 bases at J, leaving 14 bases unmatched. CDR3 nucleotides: TGCGCCAGCAAGGCCCCCCCGAGACAGGGCTCAGATACGCAGTATTTT. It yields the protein CASKAPPRQGSDTQYF.

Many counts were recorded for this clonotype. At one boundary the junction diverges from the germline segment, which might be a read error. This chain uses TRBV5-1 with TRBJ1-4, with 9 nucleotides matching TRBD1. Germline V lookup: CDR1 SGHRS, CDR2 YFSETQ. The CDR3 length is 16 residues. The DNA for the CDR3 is TGTGCCAGCAGCTTAGGGACAGGGCCACCTAATGAAAAACTGTTTTTT. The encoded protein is CASSLGTGPPNEKLFF.

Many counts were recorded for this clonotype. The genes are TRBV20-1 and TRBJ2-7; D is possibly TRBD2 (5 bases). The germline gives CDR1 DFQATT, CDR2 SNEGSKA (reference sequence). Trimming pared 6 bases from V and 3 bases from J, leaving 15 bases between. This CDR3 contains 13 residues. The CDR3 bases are TGCAGTGCCTCCGGGCCAGGAGGCTACGAGCAGTACTTC. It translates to CSASGPGGYEQYF.

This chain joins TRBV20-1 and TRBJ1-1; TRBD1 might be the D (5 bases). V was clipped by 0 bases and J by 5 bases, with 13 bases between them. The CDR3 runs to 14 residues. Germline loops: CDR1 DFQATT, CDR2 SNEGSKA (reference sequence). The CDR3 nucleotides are TGCAGTGCTAGAGAGCCGGAGGGGCGTACTGAAGCTTTCTTT. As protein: CSAREPEGRTEAFF.

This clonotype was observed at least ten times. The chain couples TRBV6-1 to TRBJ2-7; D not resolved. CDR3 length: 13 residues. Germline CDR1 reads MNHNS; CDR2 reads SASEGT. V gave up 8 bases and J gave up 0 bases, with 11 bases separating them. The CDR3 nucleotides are TGTGCCAGCGGGATGTGGGGCTCCTACGAGCAGTACTTC. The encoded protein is CASGMWGSYEQYF.

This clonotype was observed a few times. The DNA of the CDR3 is TGTGCCAGCAGTTTCGCCCCCGGGACCCCCTCCACCATATATTTT. Protein product: CASSFAPGTPSTIYF. The rearrangement links TRBV6-5 to TRBJ1-3, with a possible D match to TRBD1 (5 bases). The CDR3 contains 15 residues. With 4 bases removed from V and 9 bases from J, the gap between germline ends came to 19 bases. Looked up from germline, CDR1 is MNHEY and CDR2 is SVGAGI.

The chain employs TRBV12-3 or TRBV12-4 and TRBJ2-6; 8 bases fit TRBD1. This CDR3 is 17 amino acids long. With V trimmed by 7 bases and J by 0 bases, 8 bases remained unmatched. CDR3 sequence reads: CASTTTGANSGANVLTF. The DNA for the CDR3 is TGTGCCAGCACTACGACAGGGGCCAACTCTGGGGCCAACGTCCTGACTTTC.

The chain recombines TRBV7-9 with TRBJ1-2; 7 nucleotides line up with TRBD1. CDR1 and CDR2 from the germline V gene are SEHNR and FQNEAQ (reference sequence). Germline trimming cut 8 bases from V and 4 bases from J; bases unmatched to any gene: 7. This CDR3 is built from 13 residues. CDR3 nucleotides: TGTGCCAGCCCCGACCGGGACAGCTATGGCTACACCTTC. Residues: CASPDRDSYGYTF.

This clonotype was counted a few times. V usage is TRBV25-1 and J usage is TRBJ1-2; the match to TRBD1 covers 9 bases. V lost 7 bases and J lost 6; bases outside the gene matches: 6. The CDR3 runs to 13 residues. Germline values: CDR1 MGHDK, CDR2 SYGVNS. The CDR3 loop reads CASKLGQGNGYTF. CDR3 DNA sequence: TGTGCCAGCAAGTTAGGACAGGGGAATGGCTACACCTTC.

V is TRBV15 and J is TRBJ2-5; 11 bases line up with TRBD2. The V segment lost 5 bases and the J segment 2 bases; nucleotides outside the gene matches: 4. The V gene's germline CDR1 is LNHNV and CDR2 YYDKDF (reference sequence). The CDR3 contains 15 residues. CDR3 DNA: TGTGCCACCAGCCTCCTAGCGGGGGGTCAAGAGACCCAGTACTTC. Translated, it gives CATSLLAGGQETQYF.

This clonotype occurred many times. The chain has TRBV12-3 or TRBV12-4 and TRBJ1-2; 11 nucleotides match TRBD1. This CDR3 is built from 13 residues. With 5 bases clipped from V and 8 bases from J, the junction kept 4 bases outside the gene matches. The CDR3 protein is CASSRRTGGGYTF. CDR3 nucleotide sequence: TGTGCCAGCAGTCGTCGGACAGGGGGCGGCTACACCTTC.

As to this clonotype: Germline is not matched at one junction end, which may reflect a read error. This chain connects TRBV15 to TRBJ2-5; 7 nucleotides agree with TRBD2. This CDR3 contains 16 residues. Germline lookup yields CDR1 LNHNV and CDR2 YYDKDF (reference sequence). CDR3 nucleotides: TGTGCCACCGGCAGTCTTGGGGCAGGGAGGGCGGAGACCCAGTACTTC. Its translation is CATGSLGAGRAETQYF.